The clone carrying this TCR beta chain was counted a single time. This specimen belongs to a study of blood T cell repertoires in COVID-19. The CDR3 extends over 16 amino acids. Looked up from germline, CDR1 is ENHRY and CDR2 is SYGVKD. Losses at the gene ends were 2 bases for V and 8 bases for J; bases not matched to a gene: 6. The assay was immunoSEQ multiplex PCR, and TCRdb's table has in-frame clones only and misses some. The table lists tens of thousands of clones, 70% to 90% of them singletons. Specimen: peripheral blood. The chain carries TRBV10-3 and TRBJ1-6; 10 nucleotides line up with TRBD1. This clonotype was obtained from a man between 65 and 80 years old with acute or convalescent COVID-19. The CDR3 loop is CAISERGTGVDSPLHF. As DNA, the CDR3 is TGTGCCATCAGTGAGCGGGGGACAGGGGTTGATTCACCCCTCCACTTT.